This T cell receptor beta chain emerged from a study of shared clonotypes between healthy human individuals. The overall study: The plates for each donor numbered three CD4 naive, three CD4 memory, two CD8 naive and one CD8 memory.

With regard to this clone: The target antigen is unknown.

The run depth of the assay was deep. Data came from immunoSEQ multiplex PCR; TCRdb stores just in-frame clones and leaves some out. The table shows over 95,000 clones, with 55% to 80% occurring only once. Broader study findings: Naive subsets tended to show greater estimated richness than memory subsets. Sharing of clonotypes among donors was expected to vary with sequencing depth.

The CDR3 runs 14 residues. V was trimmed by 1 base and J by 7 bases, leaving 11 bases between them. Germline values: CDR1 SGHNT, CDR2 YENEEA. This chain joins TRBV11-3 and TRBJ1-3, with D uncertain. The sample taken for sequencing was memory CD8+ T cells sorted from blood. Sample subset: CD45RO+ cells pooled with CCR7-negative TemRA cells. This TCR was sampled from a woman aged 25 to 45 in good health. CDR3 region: CASSLVQSKNTIYF. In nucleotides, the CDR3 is TGTGCCAGCAGCTTAGTACAGTCAAAGAACACCATATATTTT.